The clone carrying this T cell receptor (beta chain) showed up just a few times. This entry is derived from a study of blood T cells in healthy people across ages. Germline loops: CDR1 MGHDK, CDR2 SYGVNS. There are 15 residues in the CDR3. Using a J-beta primer mix together with a sample-barcoded 5' primer, a second PCR was run for roughly 6 to 12 cycles. The authors tagged each cDNA molecule using a template-switch adaptor with 12 random nucleotides. Via MiXCR, TCRdb re-called the 5' RACE reads, giving one row per CDR3 protein. The sample consists of 1.5 million to 2 million distinct CDR3 sequences, about 28% of them appearing once.

The sequence derives from a woman aged 25 to 39 in good health. Sample: blood. V is TRBV25-1 and J is TRBJ2-5, with 12 bases aligning to TRBD1. The DNA end lines up better with TRBJ2-7; the J call may be wrong. In DNA, the CDR3 is TGTGCCAGCAGTGAGAGCGGGACAGGGGGCTTCGAGCAGTACTTC. Its protein product is CASSESGTGGFEQYF.